This T cell receptor beta chain was obtained from a study of OX40 agonist ivuxolimab in advanced cancers. General notes on the study: The costimulatory receptor OX40 (CD134) was targeted by ivuxolimab, a fully human IgG2 agonistic monoclonal antibody. Among the roughly 52 dose-escalation patients, 19 had hepatocellular carcinoma, about 15 melanoma, 9 renal cell carcinoma and 9 head and neck cancer. Intravenous ivuxolimab was administered to patients every 2 weeks at six dose levels: 0.01, 0.1, 0.3, 1.5, 3 and 10 mg/kg. The purpose of peripheral TCRbeta sequencing was to test whether ivuxolimab changed TCR sequence diversity and led to clonal T-cell expansion. The paper covers the monotherapy dose-escalation part of the phase I ivuxolimab trial, which included N of about 50 patients. Prior anti-PD-1, anti-PD-L1 or anti-CTLA-4 therapy was permitted, and checkpoint inhibitors had been received by 40% to 50% of dose-escalation patients. Partial responses occurred in three dose-escalation patients: two with cutaneous melanoma and one with hepatocellular carcinoma. In the dose-escalation cohort, 70% to 85% of patients were male, and the mean age was 60 years with a range of roughly 20 to 80.

This clone was observed a single time. What antigen it recognizes has not been identified. The record has no base qualities; no much larger clone is one base away. General findings and caveats noted by the study authors: In partial responders in the 0.1-3.0 mg/kg groups, normalized peripheral clonal expansion was found to be among the lowest, especially among CD8+ T cells. Low levels of normalized T-cell clonal expansion were also seen in some patients who did not respond. Antigen specificity was not determined for the clonally expanded peripheral T cells. At doses from 0.1 to 3.0 mg/kg, clonal expansion was seen in both CD4+ and CD8+ blood T cells between baseline and week 6. After ivuxolimab, CD8+ T cells had more expanded clones than CD4+ T cells on average.

Genomic DNA was isolated from the sorted cells so that the TCRbeta CDR3 region could be sequenced. The immunoSEQ Assay was used for sequencing of TCRbeta CDR3 regions. The table was pulled from immuneACCESS by TCRdb, which kept in-frame rearrangements only. Such tables lose some clones; where checked, under half of the loss comes from unresolved V genes, and the rest has no known cause. This sample is represented by 65,000 to 80,000 clones; around 93% of them were singletons. The ten largest clones capture about 0.3% of the sample. Patients with autoimmune disease history or receiving systemic immunosuppression were excluded from the trial. Peripheral blood for TCR sequencing was drawn from every dose cohort at baseline, at cycle 4 day 1 and at cycle 7 day 1. Samples were obtained from an open-label, multicenter, first-in-human phase I dose-escalation trial of ivuxolimab. Adults with locally advanced or metastatic melanoma, renal cell carcinoma, hepatocellular carcinoma or head and neck squamous cell carcinoma were enrolled in the trial. Before TCR sequencing, CD4+ and CD8+ T cells were separately sorted from peripheral blood.

This receptor was taken from an adult with an advanced solid tumor such as melanoma, head and neck, liver or kidney cancer. This material consisted of CD4+ or CD8+ T cells sorted from blood, taken in a trial of the OX40 agonist ivuxolimab.

Read as DNA, the sequence is TGCAGCGTCCACCGGGACGGGAACTCCTACGAGCAGTACTTC. Its amino acids are CSVHRDGNSYEQYF. The V gene is TRBV29-1 and the J gene is TRBJ2-7; the D call could be TRBD1 or TRBD2, with each sharing 5 bases. The germline V gene specifies SQVTM as CDR1 and ANQGSEA as CDR2. From its cysteine to its phenylalanine, the CDR3 spans 14 amino acids. The kept DNA is CDR3 alone, 42 bases in frame from the first base. V is clipped by 6 bases and J by 0 bases, and the sequence between their germline boundaries is 15 bases long.